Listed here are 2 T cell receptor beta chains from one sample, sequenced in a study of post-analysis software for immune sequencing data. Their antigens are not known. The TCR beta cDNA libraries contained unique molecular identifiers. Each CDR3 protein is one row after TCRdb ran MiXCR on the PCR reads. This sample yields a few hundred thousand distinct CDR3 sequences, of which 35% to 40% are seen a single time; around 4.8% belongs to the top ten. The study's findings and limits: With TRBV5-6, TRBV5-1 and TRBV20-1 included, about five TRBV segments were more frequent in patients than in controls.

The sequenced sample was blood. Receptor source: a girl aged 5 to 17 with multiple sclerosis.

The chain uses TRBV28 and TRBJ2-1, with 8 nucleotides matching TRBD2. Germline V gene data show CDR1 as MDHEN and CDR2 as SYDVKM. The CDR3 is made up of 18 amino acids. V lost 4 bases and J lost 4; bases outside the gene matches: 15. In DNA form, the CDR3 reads TGTGCCAGCAGTTATCGGACAATCGCGGGAGGTCGGTACAATGAGCAGTTCTTC. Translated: CASSYRTIAGGRYNEQFF.

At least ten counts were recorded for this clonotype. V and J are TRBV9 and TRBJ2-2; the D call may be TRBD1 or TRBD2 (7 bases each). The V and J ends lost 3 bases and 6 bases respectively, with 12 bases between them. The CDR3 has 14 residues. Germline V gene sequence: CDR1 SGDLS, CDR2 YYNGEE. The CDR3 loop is CASSETGRAGELFF. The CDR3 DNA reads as TGTGCCAGCAGCGAGACAGGGAGGGCCGGGGAGCTGTTTTTT.